The following is a T cell receptor beta chain sequence with its context. The source of the sample is a study of T cell changes during pregnancy in multiple sclerosis. This table comes from immunoSEQ multiplex PCR, and its TCRdb copy is limited to in-frame clones, with some not included. The profile shows nearly 110,000 clones, 80% to 95% of them singletons. V shed 0 bases and J shed 3 bases, with 8 bases lying between them. Germline V CDR1 and CDR2: MNHNY, SVGAGI (reference sequence). The CDR3 extends over 15 amino acids. J is TRBJ1-4 and V is TRBV6-6; TRBD1 might be the D (5 bases). The receptor was isolated from a female donor in good health, enrolled as a control in a pregnancy study. The material was peripheral blood, obtained in the third trimester of pregnancy. The CDR3 protein is CASSYSGHPNEKLFF. CDR3 coding DNA: TGTGCCAGCAGTTACTCTGGACACCCTAATGAAAAACTGTTTTTT.